This TCR beta chain is drawn from a study of blood T cell repertoires in COVID-19 (dated by TCRdb to the early 2020s). Background for the entire study: The collaborator samples originated in the United States, Italy and Spain and spanned the acute and convalescent phases of COVID-19. The prospective study material was composed of cDNA or gDNA derived from T cells, B-cell-depleted T cells, or PBMCs. The dataset comprised deeply sampled blood TCRbeta repertoires from subjects exposed to, actively infected with, or recovered from COVID-19. The repertoires were released in a freely available public database meant as a resource for research on the immune response to SARS-CoV-2. The samples were drawn from two sources: the first 160 participants of the ongoing ImmuneRACE study, and 1,200 or so subjects contributed by 6 global collaborators. Nearly every sample came with metadata listing a de-identified subject ID, COVID-19 status, age in years and sex. Where available, HLA class I and class II types were obtained from metadata supplied by the sample provider rather than from assay-based typing. What the research found in general, with its limitations: Clinical and demographic metadata were provided uncurated, with the amount varying by source and participant.

Collaborating institutions collected whole blood in K2EDTA tubes following their own protocols. For TCRbeta analysis, collaborators shipped samples as frozen whole blood, isolated PBMCs, or DNA extracted from either of those sample types. V is cut by 3 bases and J by 6 bases, and the space between the germline ends is 5 bases. The CDR3 runs 12 amino acids, cysteine and phenylalanine included. Only the CDR3 DNA stays, 36 bases, in frame from base 1. In the germline V gene, CDR1 corresponds to SGHTA and CDR2 to FQGNSA. As regards this clone: Its binding antigen is unknown. No base qualities exist here, and no much larger clone lies one base off it.

The immunoSEQ Assay, a bias-controlled multiplex PCR, was used to amplify TCRbeta CDR3 regions from genomic DNA. Per the authors' processing: The number of nucleated cells in each sample was estimated by amplification of reference gene primers within the assay. To quantify the absolute abundance of each unique TCRbeta CDR3 rearrangement, sequence reads were collapsed and filtered. For each sample, productive Simpson clonality was calculated as the square root of Simpson's diversity index over productive rearrangements. Here the immuneACCESS table is served through TCRdb, limited to in-frame sequences with V and J called. Missing clones are a known gap in these copies; in checked studies unresolved V genes cover under half, and the rest lacks a known reason. The V and J calls and clone size come from that table; D and trimming were worked out from the DNA. A total of about 180,000 clones appear in this sample, around 76% of them only once. Of the sample, roughly 8.1% falls within the top ten clones.

Sequenced sample: peripheral blood. The V and J segments used are TRBV7-2 and TRBJ2-2; no D segment can be confidently identified. This receptor was obtained from a woman aged 70-85 years with acute or convalescent COVID-19. Here is the DNA: TGTGCCAGCAGCTTCTTCCCCGGGGAGCTGTTTTTT. This is translated as CASSFFPGELFF. Joined to the reference TRBV7-2 and TRBJ2-2 proteins, this CDR3 gives the full variable domain: GAGVSQSPSNKVTEKGKDVELRCDPISGHTALYWYRQSLGQGLEFLIYFQGNSAPDKSGLPSDRFSAERTGGSVSTLTIQRTQQEDSAVYLCASSFFPGELFFGEGSRLTVL.